Presented here are 8 T cell receptor beta chains from one specimen sequenced in a study of PD-1 blockade in classical Hodgkin lymphoma. Here immunoSEQ multiplex PCR was the method, and the copy in TCRdb shows in-frame clones only, minus some. The data contain about 36,000 clones, around 63% of them singletons. Each of the patients experienced relapse following autologous stem cell transplantation, and their brentuximab vedotin exposure differed. The sample here was peripheral blood mononuclear cells (PBMCs), taken before the second cycle of nivolumab. All receptors come from a human donor with classical Hodgkin lymphoma.

This clone was detected only a few times. The gene calls are TRBV5-1 and TRBJ2-2, with D hard to call. The CDR3 totals 16 residues. V gave up 0 bases and J gave up 5 bases, with 14 bases separating them. Germline V gene sequence: CDR1 SGHRS, CDR2 YFSETQ. CDR3: CASSLAQTAGTGELFF. The CDR3 DNA follows: TGCGCCAGCAGCTTGGCGCAAACTGCCGGGACCGGGGAGCTGTTTTTT.

The chain links TRBV28 to TRBJ1-3; D is uncertain. The CDR3 spans 15 residues. The V and J ends lost 1 base and 3 bases respectively, with 10 bases between them. Looked up from germline, CDR1 is MDHEN and CDR2 is SYDVKM. CDR3 DNA: TGTGCCAGCAGTTTATTAGCCGGGTATGGAAACACCATATATTTT. This encodes CASSLLAGYGNTIYF.

The chain recombines TRBV7-3 with TRBJ1-6; D remains unclear. Germline values: CDR1 SGHTA, CDR2 FQGTGA. V was trimmed by 3 bases and J by 5 bases, leaving 5 bases between them. The CDR3 covers 13 residues. The CDR3 DNA reads TGTGCCAGCAGCTTCGAGAATAATTCACCCCTCCACTTT. It translates to CASSFENNSPLHF.

The V call is TRBV7-2, the J call TRBJ2-7; TRBD2 aligns across 7 bases. The germline CDR1 and CDR2 sequences are SGHTA and FQGNSA. The ends lost 5 bases at V and 4 bases at J; junction bases unmatched: 8. This CDR3 has 14 amino acids. The CDR3 reads CASSLETGGYEQYF. The CDR3 bases are TGTGCCAGCAGCCTCGAAACGGGAGGTTACGAGCAGTACTTC.

Only a few counts were recorded for this clone. This sequence joins TRBV19 and TRBJ2-1; TRBD2 matches at 7 bases. There are 14 residues in the CDR3. Germline loops: CDR1 LNHDA, CDR2 SQIVND (reference sequence). V was clipped by 8 bases and J by 0 bases; unmatched bases: 4. The CDR3 protein is CASGGGNSYNEQFF. The CDR3 nucleotides read TGTGCCAGTGGCGGGGGTAACTCCTACAATGAGCAGTTCTTC.

In this sample, this clone turned up a few times. V and J are TRBV7-2 and TRBJ1-2; D is uncertain. Trimming cost V 2 bases and J 6 bases, with 10 bases left between them. CDR3 length equals 13 residues. Germline V lookup: CDR1 SGHTA, CDR2 FQGNSA. The CDR3 region has the DNA TGTGCCAGCAGCTTATTCGGTGGAAATGGCTACACCTTC. Translated: CASSLFGGNGYTF.

This clone occurred once. The chain combines TRBV6-5 with TRBJ2-7; D possibly matches TRBD1 or TRBD2 (5 bases each). This CDR3 region has 14 residues. Germline V gene data show CDR1 as MNHEY and CDR2 as SVGAGI. The ends were cut back, 6 bases at V and 6 bases at J, with 18 bases in the middle. The CDR3 here is CASRIGTPSPEQYF. CDR3 nucleotide sequence: TGTGCCAGCAGAATCGGGACCCCTTCTCCCGAGCAGTACTTC.

The CDR3 DNA reads TGTGCCAGCAGTGTTCAGGGAACAAGCAATCAGCCCCAGCATTTT. Encoded protein: CASSVQGTSNQPQHF. The genes are TRBV2 and TRBJ1-5; TRBD1 is a possible D gene (5 bases). CDR3 length: 15 residues. Germline CDR1 reads SNHLY; CDR2 reads FYNNEI. The ends were cut back, 4 bases at V and 1 base at J, with 11 bases in the middle.